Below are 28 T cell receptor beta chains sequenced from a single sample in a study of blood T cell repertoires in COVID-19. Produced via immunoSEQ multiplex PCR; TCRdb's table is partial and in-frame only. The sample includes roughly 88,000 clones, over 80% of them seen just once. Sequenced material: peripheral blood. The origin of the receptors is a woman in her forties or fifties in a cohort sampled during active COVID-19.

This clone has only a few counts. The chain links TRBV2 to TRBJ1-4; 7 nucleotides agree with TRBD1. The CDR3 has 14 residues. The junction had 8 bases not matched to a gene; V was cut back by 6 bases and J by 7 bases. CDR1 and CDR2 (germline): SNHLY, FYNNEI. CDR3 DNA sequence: TGTGCCAGCAGACCGGGACAGAGACCTGAAAAACTGTTTTTT. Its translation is CASRPGQRPEKLFF.

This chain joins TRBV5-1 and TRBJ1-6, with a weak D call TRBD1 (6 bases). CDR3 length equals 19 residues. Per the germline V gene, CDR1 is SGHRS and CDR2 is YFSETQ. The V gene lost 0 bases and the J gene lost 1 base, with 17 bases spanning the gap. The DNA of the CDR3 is TGCGCCAGCAGCTTGGTAGCCTCACAGGGAGAGTCCTATAATTCACCCCTCCACTTT. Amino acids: CASSLVASQGESYNSPLHF. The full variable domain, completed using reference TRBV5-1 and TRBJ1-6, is KAGVTQTPRYLIKTRGQQVTLSCSPISGHRSVSWYQQTPGQGLQFLFEYFSETQRNKGNFPGRFSGRQFSNSRSEMNVSTLELGDSALYLCASSLVASQGESYNSPLHFGNGTRLTVT.

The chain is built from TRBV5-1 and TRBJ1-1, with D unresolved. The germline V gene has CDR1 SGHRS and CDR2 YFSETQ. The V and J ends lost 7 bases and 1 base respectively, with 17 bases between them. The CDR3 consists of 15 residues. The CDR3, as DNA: TGCGCCAGCGGGTGGACCCCCGGGAGGAACACTGAAGCTTTCTTT. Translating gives CASGWTPGRNTEAFF. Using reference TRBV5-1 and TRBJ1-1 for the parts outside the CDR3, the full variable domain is KAGVTQTPRYLIKTRGQQVTLSCSPISGHRSVSWYQQTPGQGLQFLFEYFSETQRNKGNFPGRFSGRQFSNSRSEMNVSTLELGDSALYLCASGWTPGRNTEAFFGQGTRLTVV.

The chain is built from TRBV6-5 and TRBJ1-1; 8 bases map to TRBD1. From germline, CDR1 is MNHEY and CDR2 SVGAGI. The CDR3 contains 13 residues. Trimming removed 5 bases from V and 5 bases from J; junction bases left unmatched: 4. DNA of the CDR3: TGTGCCAGCAGTCAACAGGGGGGGACTGAAGCTTTCTTT. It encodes CASSQQGGTEAFF.

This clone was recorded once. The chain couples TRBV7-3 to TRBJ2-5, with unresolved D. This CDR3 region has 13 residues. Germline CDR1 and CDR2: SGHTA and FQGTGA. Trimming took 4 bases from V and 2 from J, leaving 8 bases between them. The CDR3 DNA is TGTGCCAGCAGCTATTCAGTTCAAGAGACCCAGTACTTC. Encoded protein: CASSYSVQETQYF.

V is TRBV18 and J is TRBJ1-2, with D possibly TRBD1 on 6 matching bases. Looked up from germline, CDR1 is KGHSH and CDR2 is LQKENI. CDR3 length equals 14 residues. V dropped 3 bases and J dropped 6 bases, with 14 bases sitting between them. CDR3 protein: CASSPRTEGDGYTF. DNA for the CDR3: TGTGCCAGCTCACCTCGGACAGAAGGTGATGGCTACACCTTC.

The CDR3 nucleotides are TGTGCCACCAGCAGAGAGCCTGCGACTAATGAAAAACTGTTTTTT. Its translation: CATSREPATNEKLFF. The chain has TRBV15 and TRBJ1-4, with no clear D. The CDR3 is 15 residues long. The V end lost 0 bases, the J end lost 2 bases, and 7 bases lay between the germline ends. Looked up from germline, CDR1 is LNHNV and CDR2 is YYDKDF (reference sequence).

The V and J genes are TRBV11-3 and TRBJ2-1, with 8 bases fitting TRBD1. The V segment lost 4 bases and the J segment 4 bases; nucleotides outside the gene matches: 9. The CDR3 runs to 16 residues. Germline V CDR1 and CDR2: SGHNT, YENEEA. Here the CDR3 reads CASSWKSGQEYNEQFF. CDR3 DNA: TGTGCCAGCAGCTGGAAATCGGGACAGGAATACAATGAGCAGTTCTTC.

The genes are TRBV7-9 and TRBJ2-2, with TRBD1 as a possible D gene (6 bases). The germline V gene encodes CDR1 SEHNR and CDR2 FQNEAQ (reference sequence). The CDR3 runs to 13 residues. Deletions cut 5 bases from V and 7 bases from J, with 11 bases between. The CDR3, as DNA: TGTGCCAGCAGCGTCGCAGGGGTCGGGGAGCTGTTTTTT. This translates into CASSVAGVGELFF.

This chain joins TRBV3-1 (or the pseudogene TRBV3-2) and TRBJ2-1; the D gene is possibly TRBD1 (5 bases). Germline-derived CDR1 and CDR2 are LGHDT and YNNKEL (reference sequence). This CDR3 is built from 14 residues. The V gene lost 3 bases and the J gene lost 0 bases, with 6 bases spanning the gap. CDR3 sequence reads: CASSHDSSYNEQFF. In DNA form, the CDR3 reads TGTGCCAGCAGCCACGACAGCTCCTACAATGAGCAGTTCTTC.

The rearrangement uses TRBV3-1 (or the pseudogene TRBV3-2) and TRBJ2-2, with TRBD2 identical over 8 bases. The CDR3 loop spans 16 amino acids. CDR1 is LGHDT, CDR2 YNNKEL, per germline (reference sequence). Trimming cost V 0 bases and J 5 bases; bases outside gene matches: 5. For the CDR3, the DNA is TGTGCCAGCAGCCAAGAGGAGGGCGGGGGGACCGGGGAGCTGTTTTTT. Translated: CASSQEEGGGTGELFF.

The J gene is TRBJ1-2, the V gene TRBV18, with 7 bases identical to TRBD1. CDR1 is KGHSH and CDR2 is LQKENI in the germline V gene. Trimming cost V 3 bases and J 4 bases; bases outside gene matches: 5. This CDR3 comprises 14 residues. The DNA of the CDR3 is TGTGCCAGCTCACCGGCCGGGACAGTCTATGGCTACACCTTC. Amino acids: CASSPAGTVYGYTF.

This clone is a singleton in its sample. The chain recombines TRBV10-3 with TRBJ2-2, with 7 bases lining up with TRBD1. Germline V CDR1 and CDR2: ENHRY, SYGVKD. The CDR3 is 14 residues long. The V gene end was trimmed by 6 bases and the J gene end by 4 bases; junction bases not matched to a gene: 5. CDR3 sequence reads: CAISKQGTTGELFF. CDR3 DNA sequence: TGTGCCATCAGCAAACAGGGGACCACCGGGGAGCTGTTTTTT.

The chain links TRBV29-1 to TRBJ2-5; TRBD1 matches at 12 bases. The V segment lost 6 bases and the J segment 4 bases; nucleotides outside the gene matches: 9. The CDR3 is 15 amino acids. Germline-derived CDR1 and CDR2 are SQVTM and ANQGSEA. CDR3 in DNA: TGCAGCGTAATCCCGGGACAGGGGGCCGGAGAGACCCAGTACTTC. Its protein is CSVIPGQGAGETQYF. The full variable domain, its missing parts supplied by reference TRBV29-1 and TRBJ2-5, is SAVISQKPSRDICQRGTSLTIQCQVDSQVTMMFWYRQQPGQSLTLIATANQGSEATYESGFVIDKFPISRPNLTFSTLTVSNMSPEDSSIYLCSVIPGQGAGETQYFGPGTRLLVL.

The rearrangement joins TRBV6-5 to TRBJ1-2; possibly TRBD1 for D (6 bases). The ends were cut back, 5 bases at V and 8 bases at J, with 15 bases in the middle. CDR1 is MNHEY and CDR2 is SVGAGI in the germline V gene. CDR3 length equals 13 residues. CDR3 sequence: CASSLQGFNGYTF. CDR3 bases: TGTGCCAGCAGTCTACAGGGATTTAACGGCTACACCTTC.

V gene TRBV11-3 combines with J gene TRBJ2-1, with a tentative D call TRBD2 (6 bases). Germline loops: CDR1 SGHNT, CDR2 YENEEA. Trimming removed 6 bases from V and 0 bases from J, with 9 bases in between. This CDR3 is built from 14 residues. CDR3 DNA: TGTGCCAGCAGTAGCGGAGACTCCTACAATGAGCAGTTCTTC. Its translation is CASSSGDSYNEQFF. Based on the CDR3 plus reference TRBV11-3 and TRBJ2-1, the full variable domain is EAGVVQSPRYKIIEKKQPVAFWCNPISGHNTLYWYLQNLGQGPELLIRYENEEAVDDSQLPKDRFSAERLKGVDSTLKIQPAELGDSAVYLCASSSGDSYNEQFFGPGTRLTVL.

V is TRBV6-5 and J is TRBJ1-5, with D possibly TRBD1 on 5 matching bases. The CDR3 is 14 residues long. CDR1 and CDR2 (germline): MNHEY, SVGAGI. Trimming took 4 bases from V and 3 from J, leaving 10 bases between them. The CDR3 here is CASSWQGNNQPQHF. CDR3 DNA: TGTGCCAGCAGTTGGCAGGGTAACAATCAGCCCCAGCATTTT.

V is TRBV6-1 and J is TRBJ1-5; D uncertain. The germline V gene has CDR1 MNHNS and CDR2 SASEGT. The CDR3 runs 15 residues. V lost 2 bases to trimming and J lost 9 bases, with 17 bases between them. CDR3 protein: CASSENLNDERPQHF. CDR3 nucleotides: TGTGCCAGCAGTGAAAATCTGAACGATGAGAGGCCCCAGCATTTT.

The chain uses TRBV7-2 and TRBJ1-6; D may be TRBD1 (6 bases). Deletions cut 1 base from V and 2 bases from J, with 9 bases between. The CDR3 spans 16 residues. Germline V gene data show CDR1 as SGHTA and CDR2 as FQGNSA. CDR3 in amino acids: CASSLGGLPYNSPLHF. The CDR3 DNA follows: TGTGCCAGCAGCTTAGGGGGGCTCCCCTATAATTCACCCCTCCACTTT.

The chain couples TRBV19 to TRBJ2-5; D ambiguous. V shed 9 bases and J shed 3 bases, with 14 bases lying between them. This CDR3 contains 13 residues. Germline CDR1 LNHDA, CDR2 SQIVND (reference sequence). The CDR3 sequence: CASAPSGEETQYF. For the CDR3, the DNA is TGTGCCAGCGCCCCTTCCGGAGAAGAGACCCAGTACTTC. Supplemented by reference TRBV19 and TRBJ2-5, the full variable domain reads DGGITQSPKYLFRKEGQNVTLSCEQNLNHDAMYWYRQDPGQGLRLIYYSQIVNDFQKGDIAEGYSVSREKKESFPLTVTSAQKNPTAFYLCASAPSGEETQYFGPGTRLLVL.

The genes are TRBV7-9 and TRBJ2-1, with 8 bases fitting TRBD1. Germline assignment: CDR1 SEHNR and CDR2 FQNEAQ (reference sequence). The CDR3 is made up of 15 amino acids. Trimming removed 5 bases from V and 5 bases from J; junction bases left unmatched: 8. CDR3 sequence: CASSPPGQVNNEQFF. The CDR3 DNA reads TGTGCCAGCAGCCCCCCGGGACAGGTTAACAATGAGCAGTTCTTC.

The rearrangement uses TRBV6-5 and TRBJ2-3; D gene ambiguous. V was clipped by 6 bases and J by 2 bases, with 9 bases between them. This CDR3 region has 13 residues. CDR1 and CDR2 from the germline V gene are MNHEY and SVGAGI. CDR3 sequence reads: CASRLLVTDTQYF. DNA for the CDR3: TGTGCCAGCAGACTCCTAGTCACAGATACGCAGTATTTT.

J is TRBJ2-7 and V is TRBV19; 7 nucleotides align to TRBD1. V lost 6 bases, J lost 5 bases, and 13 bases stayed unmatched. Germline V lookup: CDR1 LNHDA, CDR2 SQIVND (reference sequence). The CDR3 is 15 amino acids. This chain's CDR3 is CASSTQGLGDHEQYF. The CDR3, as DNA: TGTGCCAGTAGCACACAGGGGCTCGGCGACCACGAGCAGTACTTC.

CDR3 DNA: TGCAGCGTTGAACTGGGCCCACGCTATGGCTACACCTTC. Translating it yields CSVELGPRYGYTF. The V and J genes are TRBV29-1 and TRBJ1-2; D remains ambiguous. Germline CDR1 is SQVTM and CDR2 is ANQGSEA. CDR3 length: 13 residues. With 2 bases removed from V and 4 bases from J, the gap between germline ends came to 11 bases.

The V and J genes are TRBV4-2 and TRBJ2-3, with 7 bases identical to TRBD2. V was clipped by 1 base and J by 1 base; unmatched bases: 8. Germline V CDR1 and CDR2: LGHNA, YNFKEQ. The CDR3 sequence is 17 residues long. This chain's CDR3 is CASSQVLGGIGTDTQYF. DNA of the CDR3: TGTGCCAGCAGCCAAGTTCTCGGGGGGATTGGCACAGATACGCAGTATTTT.

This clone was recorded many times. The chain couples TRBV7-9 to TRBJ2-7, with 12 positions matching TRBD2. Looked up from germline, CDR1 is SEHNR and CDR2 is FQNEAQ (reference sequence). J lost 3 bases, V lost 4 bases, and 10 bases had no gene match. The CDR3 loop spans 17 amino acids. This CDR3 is CASSSTTSGRTYYEQYF. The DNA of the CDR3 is TGTGCCAGCAGCTCAACAACTAGCGGGAGGACATACTACGAGCAGTACTTC. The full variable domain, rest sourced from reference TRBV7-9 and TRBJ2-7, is DTGVSQNPRHKITKRGQNVTFRCDPISEHNRLYWYRQTLGQGPEFLTYFQNEAQLEKSRLLSDRFSAERPKGSFSTLEIQRTEQGDSAMYLCASSSTTSGRTYYEQYFGPGTRLTVT.

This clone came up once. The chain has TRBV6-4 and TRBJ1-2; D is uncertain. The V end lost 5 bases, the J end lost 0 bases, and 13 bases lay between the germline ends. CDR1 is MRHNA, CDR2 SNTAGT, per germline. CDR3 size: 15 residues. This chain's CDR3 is CASSHDSEANYGYTF. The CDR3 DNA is TGTGCCAGCAGTCACGATTCAGAAGCTAACTATGGCTACACCTTC.

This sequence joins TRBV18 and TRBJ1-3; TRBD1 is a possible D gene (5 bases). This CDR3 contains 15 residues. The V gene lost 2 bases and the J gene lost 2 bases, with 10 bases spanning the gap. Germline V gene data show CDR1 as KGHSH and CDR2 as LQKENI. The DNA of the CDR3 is TGTGCCAGCTCACCAGTGACAGAGGCTGGAAACACCATATATTTT. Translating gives CASSPVTEAGNTIYF.